The source of this T cell receptor beta chain is a study of regulatory T cells in long-lasting Graves disease. This clonotype was observed at least ten times. Indicated time point: newly diagnosed GD, antithyroid drugs for less than 3 months. Isolated PBMC RNA provided the starting material for the TCR library. The V end was cut by 5 bases, the J end by 6 bases, with 8 bases between. There are 11 residues in the CDR3. The germline CDR1 and CDR2 sequences are MNHEY and SVGEGT. Through Arm-PCR of CDR3 regions and iRepertoire HTBI primers, TCR beta libraries were built. TCRdb independently ran MiXCR on the multiplex PCR reads; one entry per CDR3 protein. The sample yields about 420,000 distinct CDR3 sequences, about 17% seen once. These same records also appear under a second study, on T cells in Graves' hyperthyroidism and ophthalmopathy.

The source material was peripheral blood mononuclear cells (PBMCs), sampled at new diagnosis, from a patient treated with antithyroid drugs. The source of this sequence is a woman aged 18-29 years with Graves disease. This chain joins TRBV6-2 or TRBV6-3 and TRBJ2-7; D uncertain. The CDR3 nucleotides read TGTGCCAGCAGTCTGAGTTTCGAGCAGTACTTC. Its protein product is CASSLSFEQYF.